What follows is one T cell receptor beta chain and its context. Clones were read by immunoSEQ multiplex PCR, and TCRdb kept only the in-frame ones, dropping some. The sample has over 150,000 clones, approximately 91% seen once. This entry belongs to a study of blood T cell repertoires in COVID-19. The overall study: PBMCs, B-cell-depleted T cells, or T cells provided the cDNA or gDNA that made up the material.

V lost 4 bases to trimming and J lost 10 bases; unmatched junction nucleotides: 11. CDR1 SGHRS and CDR2 YFSETQ come from the germline V gene. This CDR3 comprises 15 residues. This receptor was identified in a man in his late teens or twenties with acute or convalescent COVID-19. The sequencing input was peripheral blood. The V and J genes are TRBV5-1 and TRBJ2-1; TRBD2 matches 10 bases. The CDR3 DNA sequence: TGCGCCAGCAGCCCGACTAGCGGGCCTTCCCTAGAGCAGTTCTTC. Protein sequence: CASSPTSGPSLEQFF.